This TCR beta chain was sequenced during a study of patients and donors after allogeneic stem cell transplantation. This clonotype was picked up a small number of times. A single record per CDR3 protein comes from TCRdb applying MiXCR to the RT-PCR reads. The sample lists roughly 180,000 distinct CDR3 sequences, less than 45% occurring once. V was clipped by 0 bases and J by 8 bases, with 13 bases between them. The CDR3 covers 15 residues. From germline, CDR1 is LGHNA and CDR2 YSLEER. This receptor was obtained from a human donor who was either an allogeneic HSCT recipient or a stem cell or donor lymphocyte infusion donor (not recorded which). It is not recorded whose cells these are; they may come from a transplant donor. This chain links TRBV4-3 with TRBJ1-4; the D is unclear. The sample comprised blood, either unsorted or a sorted T cell fraction (not recorded which). CDR3 protein: CASSQEQVRDEKLFF. CDR3 DNA sequence: TGCGCCAGCAGCCAAGAGCAGGTCCGCGACGAAAAACTGTTTTTT.